Below, 26 T cell receptor beta chains from the same sample are listed, as sequenced in a study of blood T cell repertoires in COVID-19. The table came from immunoSEQ multiplex PCR; TCRdb's copy has only in-frame clones and leaves some out. There are about 130,000 clones in the sample; about 89% occur only once, and over 10% lies in the top ten. Sequences were obtained from peripheral blood. The receptors derive from a woman aged 70 to 79 with COVID-19, enrolled during active disease.

The CDR3, as DNA: TGTGCCATCAGTGAGTCTTCAGGGATGAAACCCTACGAGCAGTACTTC. This translates into CAISESSGMKPYEQYF. The chain links TRBV10-3 to TRBJ2-7; weak D call: TRBD1 (5 bases). The germline V gene has CDR1 ENHRY and CDR2 SYGVKD. The CDR3 totals 16 residues. V was pared by 0 bases and J by 2 bases, with 14 bases between.

The chain couples TRBV7-2 to TRBJ1-2, with TRBD1 identical over 7 bases. The CDR3 is 15 amino acids. Trimming cost V 3 bases and J 3 bases; bases outside gene matches: 7. The V gene's germline CDR1 is SGHTA and CDR2 FQGNSA. CDR3 residues: CASSLDRRGDYGYTF. The CDR3 nucleotides read TGTGCCAGCAGCTTGGACAGGAGGGGAGACTATGGCTACACCTTC. Variable domain in full (rest from reference TRBV7-2 and TRBJ1-2): GAGVSQSPSNKVTEKGKDVELRCDPISGHTALYWYRQSLGQGLEFLIYFQGNSAPDKSGLPSDRFSAERTGGSVSTLTIQRTQQEDSAVYLCASSLDRRGDYGYTFGSGTRLTVV.

This clone was counted a single time. The chain joins TRBV7-3 to TRBJ1-3; 10 bases agree with TRBD1. The CDR3 consists of 17 residues. Unmatched junction bases numbered 11, after V lost 5 bases and J lost 4 bases. Germline V gene sequence: CDR1 SGHTA, CDR2 FQGTGA. The CDR3 reads CASSQDRGRGSGNTIYF. CDR3 sequence (DNA): TGTGCCAGCAGCCAAGACAGGGGGCGCGGGTCGGGAAACACCATATATTTT.

A few counts support this clone. The V gene is TRBV7-3, the J gene TRBJ1-2, with D perhaps TRBD1 (6 bases). This CDR3 contains 13 residues. The germline V and J ends were trimmed by 5 bases and 2 bases, with 9 bases remaining between them. The germline gives CDR1 SGHTA, CDR2 FQGTGA. For the CDR3, the DNA is TGTGCCAGCAGCCAGGACAGCAACTATGGCTACACCTTC. Residues: CASSQDSNYGYTF.

The chain couples TRBV12-3 or TRBV12-4 to TRBJ2-5; D is unresolved. The CDR3 totals 11 residues. V was cut by 7 bases and J by 5 bases, with 8 bases left in between. The DNA for the CDR3 is TGTGCCAGCACCTCTCGGGAGACCCAGTACTTC. Translation gives CASTSRETQYF.

This clone came up once. The J gene is TRBJ2-7, the V gene TRBV7-6; 7 bases match TRBD1. V lost 4 bases, J lost 6 bases, and 12 bases stayed unmatched. CDR1 and CDR2 (germline): SGHVS, FNYEAQ. The length of the CDR3 is 15 residues. DNA of the CDR3: TGTGCCAGCAGCTCGGACCCGAGGGCAGGGGGCGAGCAGTACTTC. As protein: CASSSDPRAGGEQYF.

J is TRBJ1-1 and V is TRBV2; 9 bases are shared with TRBD1. Germline V gene data show CDR1 as SNHLY and CDR2 as FYNNEI. This CDR3 spans 12 amino acids. With V trimmed by 6 bases and J by 6 bases, 2 bases remained unmatched. For the CDR3, the DNA is TGTGCCAGCAGCGGGACAGGGCCTGAAGCTTTCTTT. Residues: CASSGTGPEAFF.

The chain joins TRBV7-3 to TRBJ1-5; 7 nucleotides match TRBD1. Trimming at V came to 5 bases and at J to 5 bases, leaving 6 bases not matched to a gene. Germline V gives CDR1 SGHTA, CDR2 FQGTGA. The CDR3 is 14 residues long. CDR3 nucleotides: TGTGCCAGCAGCCAACGACAGGGCCATCAGCCCCAGCATTTT. Its protein is CASSQRQGHQPQHF.

The sample holds one count of this clone. This sequence joins TRBV6-2 or TRBV6-3 and TRBJ2-2; tentatively, D is TRBD1 (6 bases). The germline V gene has CDR1 MNHEY and CDR2 SVGEGT. Deletions cut 7 bases from V and 6 bases from J, with 15 bases between. The CDR3 runs 14 residues. Here the CDR3 reads CASIPTGSAGELFF. CDR3 DNA: TGTGCCAGCATCCCCACAGGGTCGGCCGGGGAGCTGTTTTTT.

V is TRBV7-9 and J is TRBJ1-2; D perhaps matches TRBD1 (6 bases). The CDR3 sequence is 14 residues long. CDR1 SEHNR and CDR2 FQNEAQ come from the germline V gene (reference sequence). V lost 1 base to trimming and J lost 5 bases, with 11 bases between them. CDR3 region: CASSLGTVGYGYTF. CDR3 DNA sequence: TGTGCCAGCAGCTTAGGGACAGTAGGGTATGGCTACACCTTC.

A few counts support this clone. The chain employs TRBV6-2 or TRBV6-3 and TRBJ1-5; TRBD1 matches 8 bases. Unmatched junction bases numbered 1, after V lost 5 bases and J lost 1 base. The CDR3 loop spans 14 amino acids. CDR1 is MNHEY, CDR2 SVGEGT, per germline. As DNA, the CDR3 is TGTGCCAGCAGTCGGACAGGGAGCAATCAGCCCCAGCATTTT. Its translation is CASSRTGSNQPQHF.

V is TRBV25-1 and J is TRBJ1-4, with a tentative D call TRBD1 (6 bases). Germline CDR1 is MGHDK and CDR2 is SYGVNS. The V end lost 4 bases, the J end lost 7 bases, and 16 bases lay between the germline ends. The CDR3 contains 15 residues. The CDR3 region is CASSGTGPSTEKLFF. The CDR3 DNA follows: TGTGCCAGCAGTGGAACAGGGCCATCTACTGAAAAACTGTTTTTT.

The chain links TRBV6-1 to TRBJ2-5, with TRBD2 identical over 11 bases. V was clipped by 10 bases and J by 0 bases; unmatched bases: 4. CDR3 length: 14 amino acids. Germline CDR1 and CDR2: MNHNS and SASEGT. CDR3 sequence: CATKLAGDQETQYF. The CDR3 DNA reads TGTGCCACCAAACTAGCGGGGGACCAAGAGACCCAGTACTTC.

The J gene is TRBJ1-3, the V gene TRBV24-1, with D possibly being TRBD1 (5 bases). The CDR3 is 16 residues long. Germline CDR1 is KGHDR and CDR2 is SFDVKD. V was shortened by 2 bases and J by 3 bases, with 13 bases between the two germline ends. The CDR3 loop reads CATSDSQGARGNTIYF. The CDR3 DNA reads TGTGCCACCAGTGATTCCCAAGGGGCGCGTGGAAACACCATATATTTT.

V and J are TRBV19 and TRBJ2-3; 8 positions agree with TRBD2. Germline V gene lookup returns CDR1 LNHDA and CDR2 SQIVND (reference sequence). The CDR3 length is 16 residues. J was trimmed by 2 bases and V by 3 bases; bases with no gene match: 7. The DNA of the CDR3 is TGTGCCAGTAGTATTCGTGGCGGGGGGTACACAGATACGCAGTATTTT. Amino acids: CASSIRGGGYTDTQYF.

The rearrangement links TRBV5-1 to TRBJ2-5; 9 bases agree with TRBD2. Germline V gene data show CDR1 as SGHRS and CDR2 as YFSETQ. CDR3 length: 15 amino acids. The V gene end was trimmed by 0 bases and the J gene end by 3 bases; junction bases not matched to a gene: 3. In DNA, the CDR3 is TGCGCCAGCAGCTTGGTTTCTAGCGGGGAAGAGACCCAGTACTTC. Residues: CASSLVSSGEETQYF.

V and J are TRBV6-2 or TRBV6-3 and TRBJ1-1; D is unclear. V was clipped by 4 bases and J by 8 bases, with 11 bases between them. CDR3 length: 12 amino acids. In germline, CDR1 is MNHEY, CDR2 SVGEGT. CDR3 protein: CASSSFGQEAFF. The DNA for the CDR3 is TGTGCCAGCAGTTCATTTGGGCAGGAAGCTTTCTTT.

J is TRBJ1-2 and V is TRBV4-2, with D tentatively TRBD1 (6 bases). Germline assignment: CDR1 LGHNA and CDR2 YNFKEQ. The V end lost 2 bases, the J end lost 3 bases, and 10 bases lay between the germline ends. The CDR3 runs to 14 residues. As DNA, the CDR3 is TGTGCCAGCAGCCAACAGGGGCGGGACTATGGCTACACCTTC. This encodes CASSQQGRDYGYTF.

The chain recombines TRBV5-6 with TRBJ1-2, with D perhaps matching TRBD1 (5 bases). V lost 1 base and J 2 bases, leaving 12 bases between the germline ends. Germline CDR1 is SGHDT and CDR2 is YYEEEE. The CDR3 totals 15 residues. The DNA for the CDR3 is TGTGCCAGCAGCTTGAGGCAGGGCGTAAACTATGGCTACACCTTC. Amino acid sequence: CASSLRQGVNYGYTF.

This clone has just a few counts. The V and J genes are TRBV7-2 and TRBJ1-1; TRBD1 might be the D (6 bases). In germline, CDR1 is SGHTA, CDR2 FQGNSA. The CDR3 has 15 amino acids. V was cut by 2 bases and J by 3 bases, with 13 bases left in between. CDR3 residues: CASSLFGQGYTEAFF. The DNA for the CDR3 is TGTGCCAGCAGCTTATTTGGCCAGGGGTACACTGAAGCTTTCTTT.

This clone was seen a single time. The junction does not match germline at one end; this may be a read error. The CDR3 protein is CASSTGQTYGQYF. The CDR3 DNA reads as TGTGCCAGTAGTACGGGACAGACCTACGGGCAGTACTTC. The V call is TRBV19, the J call TRBJ2-7; TRBD1 matches 7 bases. Germline V CDR1 and CDR2: LNHDA, SQIVND (reference sequence). The CDR3 has 13 amino acids.

CDR3 residues: CASSPPRGGGADTQYF. In DNA form, the CDR3 reads TGTGCCAGCTCACCACCAAGAGGGGGGGGCGCAGATACGCAGTATTTT. J is TRBJ2-3 and V is TRBV18, with a tentative D call TRBD2 (7 bases). V gave up 0 bases and J gave up 4 bases, with 14 bases separating them. The CDR3 totals 16 residues. Germline-derived CDR1 and CDR2 are KGHSH and LQKENI.

CDR3 loop: CASSPDRGPYEQYF. In DNA, the CDR3 is TGTGCCAGCTCACCCGACAGGGGCCCCTACGAGCAGTACTTC. The V call is TRBV18, the J call TRBJ2-7; 8 bases agree with TRBD1. Germline V gene sequence: CDR1 KGHSH, CDR2 LQKENI. This CDR3 comprises 14 residues. V shed 3 bases, J shed 2 bases, and the junction held 3 bases outside the gene matches.

The chain links TRBV7-2 to TRBJ2-3; D might be TRBD2 (5 bases). Germline CDR1 and CDR2: SGHTA and FQGNSA. V lost 0 bases, J lost 6 bases, and 10 bases lay in between. The CDR3 spans 14 residues. CDR3 coding DNA: TGTGCCAGCAGCTTAGCGCTAGCCCGGGATACGCAGTATTTT. This codes for CASSLALARDTQYF.

Here the CDR3 DNA reads TGTGCCAGCAGCCCCGAGGGGGCCATGGGCTACACCTTC. It specifies CASSPEGAMGYTF. V is TRBV5-4 and J is TRBJ1-2; TRBD1 agrees at 7 bases. This CDR3 is built from 13 residues. CDR1 is SGHNT, CDR2 YYREEE, per germline (reference sequence). Trimming removed 4 bases from V and 8 bases from J; junction bases left unmatched: 8. The full variable domain, with the rest looked up from reference TRBV5-4 and TRBJ1-2, is ETGVTQSPTHLIKTRGQQVTLRCSSQSGHNTVSWYQQALGQGPQFIFQYYREEENGRGNFPPRFSGLQFPNYSSELNVNALELDDSALYLCASSPEGAMGYTFGSGTRLTVV.

This chain links TRBV6-5 with TRBJ1-5; D is uncertain. Trimming cost V 5 bases and J 2 bases, with 13 bases left between them. This CDR3 has 15 residues. Germline lookup yields CDR1 MNHEY and CDR2 SVGAGI. For the CDR3, the DNA is TGTGCCAGCAGTATCTACTCTAGAGGCAATCAGCCCCAGCATTTT. As protein: CASSIYSRGNQPQHF.